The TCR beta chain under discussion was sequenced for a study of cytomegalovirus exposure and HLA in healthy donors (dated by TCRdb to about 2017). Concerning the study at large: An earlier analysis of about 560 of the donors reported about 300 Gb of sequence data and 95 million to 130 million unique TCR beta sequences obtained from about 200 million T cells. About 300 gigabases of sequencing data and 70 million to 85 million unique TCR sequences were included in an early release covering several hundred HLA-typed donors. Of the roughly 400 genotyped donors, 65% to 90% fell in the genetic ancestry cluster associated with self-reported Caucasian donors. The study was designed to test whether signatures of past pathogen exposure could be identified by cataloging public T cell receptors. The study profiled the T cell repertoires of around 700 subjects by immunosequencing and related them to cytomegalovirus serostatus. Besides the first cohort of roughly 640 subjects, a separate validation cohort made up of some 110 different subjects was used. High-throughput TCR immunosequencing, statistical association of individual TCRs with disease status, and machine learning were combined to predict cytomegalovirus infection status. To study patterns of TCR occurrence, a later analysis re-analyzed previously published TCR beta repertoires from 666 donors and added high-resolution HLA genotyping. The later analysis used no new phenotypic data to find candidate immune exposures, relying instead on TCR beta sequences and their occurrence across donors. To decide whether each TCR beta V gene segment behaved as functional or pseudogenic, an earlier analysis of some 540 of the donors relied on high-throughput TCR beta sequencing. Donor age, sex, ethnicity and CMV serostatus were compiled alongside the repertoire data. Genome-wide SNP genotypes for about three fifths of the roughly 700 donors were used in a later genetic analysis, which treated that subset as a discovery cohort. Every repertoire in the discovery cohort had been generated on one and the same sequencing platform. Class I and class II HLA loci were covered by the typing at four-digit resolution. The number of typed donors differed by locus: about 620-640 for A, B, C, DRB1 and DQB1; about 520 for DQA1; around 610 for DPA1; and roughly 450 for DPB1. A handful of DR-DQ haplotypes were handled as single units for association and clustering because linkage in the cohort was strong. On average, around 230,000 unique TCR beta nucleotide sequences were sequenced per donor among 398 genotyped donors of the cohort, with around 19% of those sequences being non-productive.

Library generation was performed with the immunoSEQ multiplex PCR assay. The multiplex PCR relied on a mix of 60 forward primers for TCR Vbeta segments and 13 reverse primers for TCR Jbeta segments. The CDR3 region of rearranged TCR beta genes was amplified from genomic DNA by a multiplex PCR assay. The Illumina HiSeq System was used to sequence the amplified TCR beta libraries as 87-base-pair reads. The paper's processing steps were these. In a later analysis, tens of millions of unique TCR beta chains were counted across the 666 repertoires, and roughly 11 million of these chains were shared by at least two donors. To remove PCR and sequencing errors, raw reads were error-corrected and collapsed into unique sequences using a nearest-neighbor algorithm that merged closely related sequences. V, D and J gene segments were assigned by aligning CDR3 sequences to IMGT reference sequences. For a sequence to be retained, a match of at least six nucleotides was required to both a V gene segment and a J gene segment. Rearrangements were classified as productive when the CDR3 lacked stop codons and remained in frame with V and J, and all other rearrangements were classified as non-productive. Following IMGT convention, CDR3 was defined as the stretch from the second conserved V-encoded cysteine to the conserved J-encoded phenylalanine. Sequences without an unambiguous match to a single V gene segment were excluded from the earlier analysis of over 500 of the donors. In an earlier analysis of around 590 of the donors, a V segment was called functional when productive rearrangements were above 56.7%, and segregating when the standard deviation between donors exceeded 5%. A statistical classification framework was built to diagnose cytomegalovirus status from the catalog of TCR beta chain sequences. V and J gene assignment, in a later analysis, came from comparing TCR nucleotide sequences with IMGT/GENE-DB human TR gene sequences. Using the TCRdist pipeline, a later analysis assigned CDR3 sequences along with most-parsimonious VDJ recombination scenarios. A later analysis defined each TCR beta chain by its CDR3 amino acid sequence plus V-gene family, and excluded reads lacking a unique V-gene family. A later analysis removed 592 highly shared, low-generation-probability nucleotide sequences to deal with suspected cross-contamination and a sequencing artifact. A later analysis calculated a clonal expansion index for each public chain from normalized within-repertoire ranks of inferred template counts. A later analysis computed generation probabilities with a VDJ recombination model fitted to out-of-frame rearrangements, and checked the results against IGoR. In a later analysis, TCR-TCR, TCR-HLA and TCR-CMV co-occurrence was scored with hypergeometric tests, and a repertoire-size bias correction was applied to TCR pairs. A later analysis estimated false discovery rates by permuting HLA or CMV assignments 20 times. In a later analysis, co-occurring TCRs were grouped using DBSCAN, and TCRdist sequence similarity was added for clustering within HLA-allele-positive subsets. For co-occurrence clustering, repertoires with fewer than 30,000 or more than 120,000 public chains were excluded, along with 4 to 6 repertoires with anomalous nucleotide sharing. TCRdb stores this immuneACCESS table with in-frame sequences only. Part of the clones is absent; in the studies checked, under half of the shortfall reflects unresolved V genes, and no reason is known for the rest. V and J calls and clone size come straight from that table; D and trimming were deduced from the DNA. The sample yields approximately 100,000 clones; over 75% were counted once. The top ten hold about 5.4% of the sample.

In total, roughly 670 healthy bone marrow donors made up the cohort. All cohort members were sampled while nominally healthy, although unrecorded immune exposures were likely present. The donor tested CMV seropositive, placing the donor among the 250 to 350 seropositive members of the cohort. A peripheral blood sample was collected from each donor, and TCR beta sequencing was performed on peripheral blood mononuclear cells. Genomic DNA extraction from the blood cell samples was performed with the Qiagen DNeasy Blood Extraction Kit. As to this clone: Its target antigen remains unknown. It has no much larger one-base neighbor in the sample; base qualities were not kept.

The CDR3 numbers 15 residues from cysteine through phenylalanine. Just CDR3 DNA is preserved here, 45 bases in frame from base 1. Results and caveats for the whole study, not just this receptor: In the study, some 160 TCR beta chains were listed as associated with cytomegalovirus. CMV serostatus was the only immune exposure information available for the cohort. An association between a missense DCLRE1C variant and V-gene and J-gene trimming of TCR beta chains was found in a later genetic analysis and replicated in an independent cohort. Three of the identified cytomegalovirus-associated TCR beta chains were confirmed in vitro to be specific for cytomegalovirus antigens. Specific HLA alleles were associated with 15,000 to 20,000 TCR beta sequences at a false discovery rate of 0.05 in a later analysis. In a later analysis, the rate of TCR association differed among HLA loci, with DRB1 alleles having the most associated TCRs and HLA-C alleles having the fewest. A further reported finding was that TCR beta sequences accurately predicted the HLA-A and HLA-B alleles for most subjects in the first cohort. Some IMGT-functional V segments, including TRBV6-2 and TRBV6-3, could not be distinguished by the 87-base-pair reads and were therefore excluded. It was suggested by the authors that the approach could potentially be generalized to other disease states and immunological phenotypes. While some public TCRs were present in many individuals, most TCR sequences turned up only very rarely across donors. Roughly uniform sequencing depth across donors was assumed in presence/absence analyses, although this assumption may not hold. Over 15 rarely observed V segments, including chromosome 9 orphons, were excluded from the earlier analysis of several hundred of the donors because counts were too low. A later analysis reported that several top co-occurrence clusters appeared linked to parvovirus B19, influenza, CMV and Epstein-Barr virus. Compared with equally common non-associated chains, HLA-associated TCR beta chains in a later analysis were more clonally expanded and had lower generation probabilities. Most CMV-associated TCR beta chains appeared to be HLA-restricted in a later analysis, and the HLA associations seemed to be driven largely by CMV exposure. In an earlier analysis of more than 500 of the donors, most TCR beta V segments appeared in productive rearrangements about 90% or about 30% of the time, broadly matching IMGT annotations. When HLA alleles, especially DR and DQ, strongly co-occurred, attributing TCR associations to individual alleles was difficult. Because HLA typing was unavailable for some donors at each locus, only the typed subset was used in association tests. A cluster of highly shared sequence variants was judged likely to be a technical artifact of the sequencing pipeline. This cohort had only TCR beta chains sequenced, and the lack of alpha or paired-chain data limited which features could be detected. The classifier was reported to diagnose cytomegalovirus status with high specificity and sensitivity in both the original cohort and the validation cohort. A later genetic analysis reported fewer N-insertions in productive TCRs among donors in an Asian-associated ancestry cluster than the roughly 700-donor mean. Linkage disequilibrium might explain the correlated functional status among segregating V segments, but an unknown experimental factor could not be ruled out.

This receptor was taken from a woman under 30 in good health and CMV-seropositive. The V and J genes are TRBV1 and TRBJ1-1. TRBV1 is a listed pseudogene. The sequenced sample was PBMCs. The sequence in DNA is TGCACCAGCACCCGGGGAGGTCGCGTTTGGACTGAAGCTTTCTTT. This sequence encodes CTSTRGGRVWTEAFF.